The sample holds a few counts of the clone carrying this TCR beta chain. Antigen: not known. CDR1 is MGHRA and CDR2 is YSYEKL in the germline V gene. V lost 0 bases and J lost 2; bases outside the gene matches: 9. This CDR3 has 17 residues. This table comes from immunoSEQ multiplex PCR, and its TCRdb copy is limited to in-frame clones, with some not included. Of approximately 5,700 clones listed, roughly three fifths are singletons. The data were taken from a study of CD8 T cell repertoires and HIV-1 epitope variants. Study overall: Controls were a CMV, EBV and flu pool, Ebola AY9, and no peptide. The baseline condition was 1M T cells left uncultured. Study outcomes and limitations: This assay reports beta chains of antigen-expanded cells, not T cell function.

The sample consisted of cultured CD8+ T cells derived from PBMCs. The genes are TRBV4-1 and TRBJ2-5; 7 nucleotides agree with TRBD2. This receptor was obtained from a male donor with HIV. CDR3 nucleotides: TGCGCCAGCAGCCAAGATCGTGCGGGAGCACAACAAGAGACCCAGTACTTC. It codes for CASSQDRAGAQQETQYF.